These T cell receptor beta chains were read from a single sample in a study of PD-L1 blockade in urothelial cancer. The protocol was immunoSEQ multiplex PCR, while the TCRdb copy is restricted to in-frame clones and leaves out a portion. The sample lists about 72,000 clones; roughly 90% were seen once. The starting material was PBMCs, obtained around atezolizumab (anti-PD-L1) treatment. The source is an older man with urothelial cancer. CDR3s include the opening cysteine and the closing phenylalanine or tryptophan. The D gene is left open where the match is weak.

D: -
V: TRBV5-1
J: TRBJ2-5
DNA: TGCGCCAGCAGCTGGATCGGAGCGGGAGAGACCCAGTACTTC
CDR3: CASSWIGAGETQYF

D: -
V: TRBV19
J: TRBJ2-7
DNA: TGTGCCAGTAGTGCCCGACAGGATTCCTACGAGCAGTACTTC
CDR3: CASSARQDSYEQYF

D: -
V: TRBV6-1
J: TRBJ2-5
DNA: TGTGCCAGCAAGACAGGTCTCCAAGAGACCCAGTACTTC
CDR3: CASKTGLQETQYF

D: TRBD1
V: TRBV28
J: TRBJ1-1
DNA: TGTGCCAGCAGTTTAGGACAGGGAACTTTCTTT
CDR3: CASSLGQGTFF

D: TRBD1
V: TRBV7-2
J: TRBJ1-3
DNA: TGTGCCAGCAGCTTAGGGACAGGGAGTGGAAACACCATATATTTT
CDR3: CASSLGTGSGNTIYF

D: TRBD1
V: TRBV5-1
J: TRBJ1-1
DNA: TGCGCCAGCAGCCCAGAGACAGGGAAGAACACTGAAGCTTTCTTT
CDR3: CASSPETGKNTEAFF

D: -
V: TRBV30
J: TRBJ2-7
DNA: TGTGCCGGAGGCGGGGGCGTCTACGAGCAGTACTTC
CDR3: CAGGGGVYEQYF

D: -
V: TRBV5-1
J: TRBJ2-2
DNA: TGCGCCACCTCGTCAGTGGGGGGCACCGGGGAGCTGTTTTTT
CDR3: CATSSVGGTGELFF

D: TRBD2
V: TRBV9
J: TRBJ2-1
DNA: TGTGCCAGCGCAGGTCTAGCGGGGTACAATGAGCAGTTCTTC
CDR3: CASAGLAGYNEQFF

D: TRBD1
V: TRBV6-5
J: TRBJ2-1
DNA: TGTGCCAGCAGGAAATACAGGGGGACAAGGGATGAGCAGTTCTTC
CDR3: CASRKYRGTRDEQFF

D: -
V: TRBV5-1
J: TRBJ2-7
DNA: TGCGCCAGCAGCTTGGCCCCAACAGGGTCCAGCTCCTACGAGCAGTACTTC
CDR3: CASSLAPTGSSSYEQYF

D: TRBD2
V: TRBV11-2
J: TRBJ2-7
DNA: TGTGCCAGCAGCTCCAGCAGCGGGGCAGGCTACGAGCAGTACTTC
CDR3: CASSSSSGAGYEQYF

D: -
V: TRBV6-1
J: TRBJ1-5
DNA: TGTGCCAGCACCCCCGAGAGGGCTCAGCCCCAGCATTTT
CDR3: CASTPERAQPQHF

D: -
V: TRBV10-3
J: TRBJ2-1
DNA: TGTGCCATCAGTGAGTCTGGAGGGCGGTCTTACAATGAGCAGTTCTTC
CDR3: CAISESGGRSYNEQFF